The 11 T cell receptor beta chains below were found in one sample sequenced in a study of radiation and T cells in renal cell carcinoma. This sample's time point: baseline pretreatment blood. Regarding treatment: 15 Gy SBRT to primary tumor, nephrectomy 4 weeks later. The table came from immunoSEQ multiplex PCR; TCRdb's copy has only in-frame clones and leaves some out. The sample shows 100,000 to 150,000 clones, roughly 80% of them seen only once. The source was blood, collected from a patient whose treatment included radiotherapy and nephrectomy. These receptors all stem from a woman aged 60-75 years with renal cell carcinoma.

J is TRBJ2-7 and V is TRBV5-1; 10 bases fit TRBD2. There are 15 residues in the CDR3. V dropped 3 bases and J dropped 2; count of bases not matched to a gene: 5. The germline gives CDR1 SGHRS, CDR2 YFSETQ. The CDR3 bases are TGCGCCAGCAGCTCGGGACTAGCGCAGACCTACGAGCAGTACTTC. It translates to CASSSGLAQTYEQYF.

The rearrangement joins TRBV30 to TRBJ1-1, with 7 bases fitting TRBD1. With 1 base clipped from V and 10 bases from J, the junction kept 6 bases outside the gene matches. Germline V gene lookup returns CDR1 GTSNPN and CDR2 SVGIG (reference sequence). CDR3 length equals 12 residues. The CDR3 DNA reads TGTGCCTGGAGTGAAAGACAGGGAAGAGCTTTCTTT. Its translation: CAWSERQGRAFF.

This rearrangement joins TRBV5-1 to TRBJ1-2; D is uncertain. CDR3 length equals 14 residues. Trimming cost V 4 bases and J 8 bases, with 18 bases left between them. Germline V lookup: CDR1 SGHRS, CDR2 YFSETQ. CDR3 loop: CASSPSLAAGGYTF. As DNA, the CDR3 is TGCGCCAGCAGCCCCTCTCTCGCCGCTGGGGGCTACACCTTC. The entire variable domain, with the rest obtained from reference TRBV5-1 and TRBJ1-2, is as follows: KAGVTQTPRYLIKTRGQQVTLSCSPISGHRSVSWYQQTPGQGLQFLFEYFSETQRNKGNFPGRFSGRQFSNSRSEMNVSTLELGDSALYLCASSPSLAAGGYTFGSGTRLTVV.

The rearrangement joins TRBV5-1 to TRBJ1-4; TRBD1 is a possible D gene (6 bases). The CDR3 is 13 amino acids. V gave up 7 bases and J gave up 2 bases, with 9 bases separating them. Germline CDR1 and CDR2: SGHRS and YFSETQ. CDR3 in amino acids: CASAGDTNEKLFF. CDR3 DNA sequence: TGCGCCAGCGCAGGGGACACTAATGAAAAACTGTTTTTT.

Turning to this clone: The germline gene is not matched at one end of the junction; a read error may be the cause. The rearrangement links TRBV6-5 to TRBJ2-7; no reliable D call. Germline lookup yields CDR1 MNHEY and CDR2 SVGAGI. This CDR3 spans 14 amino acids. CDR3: CASSESLQPYEQYF. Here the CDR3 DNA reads TGCGCCAGCAGTGAGAGCCTACAGCCTTACGAGCAGTACTTC.

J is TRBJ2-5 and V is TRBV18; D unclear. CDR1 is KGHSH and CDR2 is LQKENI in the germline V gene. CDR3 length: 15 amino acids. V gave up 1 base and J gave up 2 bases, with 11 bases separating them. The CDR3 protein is CASSPRTAQQETQYF. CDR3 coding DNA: TGTGCCAGCTCACCACGTACAGCACAACAAGAGACCCAGTACTTC.

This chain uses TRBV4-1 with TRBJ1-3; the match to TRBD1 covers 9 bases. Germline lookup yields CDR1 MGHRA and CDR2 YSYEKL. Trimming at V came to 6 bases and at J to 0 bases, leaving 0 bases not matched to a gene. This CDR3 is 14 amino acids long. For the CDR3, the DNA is TGCGCCAGCAGGGACAGGGGCTCTGGAAACACCATATATTTT. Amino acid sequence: CASRDRGSGNTIYF.

The CDR3 DNA is TGTGCCAGCAGTGAACACGGAAGGGGGGGATTATACTTC. It yields the protein CASSEHGRGGLYF. The rearrangement links TRBV6-1 to TRBJ2-7, with a weak D call TRBD2 (7 bases). CDR3 length equals 13 residues. Per the germline V gene, CDR1 is MNHNS and CDR2 is SASEGT. Trimming took off 2 bases at V and 13 bases at J, with 18 bases between the two ends.

The CDR3 bases are TGTGCCAGCAGCAGGACGGGACGGCCCGGCTACACCTTC. It is translated as CASSRTGRPGYTF. This sequence joins TRBV21-1 and TRBJ1-2. TRBV21-1 is marked as a pseudogene. The CDR3 length is 13 residues.

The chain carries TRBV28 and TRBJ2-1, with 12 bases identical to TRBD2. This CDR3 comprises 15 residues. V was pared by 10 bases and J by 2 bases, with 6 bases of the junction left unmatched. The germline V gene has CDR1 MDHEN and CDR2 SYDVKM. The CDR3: CATRLAGEAYNEQFF. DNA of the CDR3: TGTGCCACACGACTAGCGGGGGAGGCCTACAATGAGCAGTTCTTC.

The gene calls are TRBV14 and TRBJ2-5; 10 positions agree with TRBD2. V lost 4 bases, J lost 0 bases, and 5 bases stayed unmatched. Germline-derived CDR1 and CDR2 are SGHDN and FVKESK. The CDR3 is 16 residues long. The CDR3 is CASSPLAGDNQETQYF. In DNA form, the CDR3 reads TGTGCCAGCAGCCCTCTAGCGGGGGACAACCAAGAGACCCAGTACTTC.